This T cell receptor (beta chain) is from a study of blood T cell repertoires in COVID-19. Produced via immunoSEQ multiplex PCR; TCRdb's table is partial and in-frame only. The data contain under 300,000 clones, around 85% of them singletons. The length of the CDR3 is 15 residues. Per the germline V gene, CDR1 is SGHDT and CDR2 is YYEEEE. Trimming stripped 4 bases from V and 7 bases from J, with 20 bases between. V and J are TRBV5-6 and TRBJ2-5; TRBD1 might be the D (5 bases). The TCR originated in a woman aged 40 to 49 with active or convalescent COVID-19. The sample consisted of peripheral blood. In nucleotides, the CDR3 is TGTGCCAGCAGCGTTAACCGGGTCCCAAGGGGGACCCAGTACTTC. Its translation: CASSVNRVPRGTQYF.